The sequence of this T cell receptor beta chain was determined in a study of blood T cell repertoires in COVID-19. At the level of the study: T cells, B-cell-depleted T cells, or PBMCs supplied cDNA or gDNA.

J gave up 7 bases and V 1 base, and 5 bases lay outside the gene matches. Germline V lookup: CDR1 LNHDA, CDR2 SQIVND (reference sequence). This CDR3 has 15 residues. Source study methods: Counts of nucleated cells, estimated from reference gene primer amplification, were obtained. TCRdb's copy holds only in-frame clones and misses some; the assay was immunoSEQ multiplex PCR. V and J calls and clone size are copied from that table; D and trimming were computed from the DNA. Seen here are some 400,000 clones, around 90% observed once, and the top ten hold about 2.9%. The chain is built from TRBV19 and TRBJ1-5; 9 bases match TRBD1. The clonotype comes from a human donor in a cohort sampled during active COVID-19. Source material: peripheral blood. CDR3 nucleotide sequence: TGTGCCAGTAGTATAGGGGACAGGGAAGGACAGCCCCAGCATTTT. Translating it yields CASSIGDREGQPQHF. Complete variable domain (other parts from reference TRBV19 and TRBJ1-5): DGGITQSPKYLFRKEGQNVTLSCEQNLNHDAMYWYRQDPGQGLRLIYYSQIVNDFQKGDIAEGYSVSREKKESFPLTVTSAQKNPTAFYLCASSIGDREGQPQHFGDGTRLSIL.